This T cell receptor beta chain appears in the sequencing data of a study of beta chain features in type 1 diabetes. Study results and limitations: Type 1 diabetes patients had fewer VDJ junction insertions and more deletions. Possible PCR preference for shorter templates applied equally to patients and controls.

This CDR3 contains 11 residues. V lost 2 bases and J 7 bases, leaving 3 bases between the germline ends. The germline V gene encodes CDR1 SEHNR and CDR2 FQNEAQ (reference sequence). This clone showed up just a few times. Its target is not known. The sequenced template was cDNA made from the entire isolated RNA. The average output of naive, central memory and regulatory T cell samples was approximately 3.6 million reads. Sequenced by immunoSEQ multiplex PCR; TCRdb stores in-frame clones only, minus some. The data show roughly 500,000 clones, approximately 28% seen once. Donors underwent one heparinised blood draw, around 120 mL on average.

Material for sequencing was naive CD4+ T cells from blood. This TCR was recovered from a man aged 18 to 35 in good health. The rearrangement joins TRBV7-9 to TRBJ2-1; D ambiguous. CDR3 residues: CASSLWNEQFF. The CDR3 DNA reads as TGTGCCAGCAGCTTATGGAATGAGCAGTTCTTC. Drawing the rest from reference TRBV7-9 and TRBJ2-1, the complete variable domain is DTGVSQNPRHKITKRGQNVTFRCDPISEHNRLYWYRQTLGQGPEFLTYFQNEAQLEKSRLLSDRFSAERPKGSFSTLEIQRTEQGDSAMYLCASSLWNEQFFGPGTRLTVL.